These 21 T cell receptor beta chains came from one sample sequenced in a study of blood T cell repertoires in COVID-19. Generated by immunoSEQ multiplex PCR, the TCRdb table keeps only in-frame clones and is missing some. Of 30,000 to 45,000 clones listed, 60% to 85% are singletons. The sequencing sample was made of peripheral blood. The receptors were sampled from a man aged 60 to 69 with active COVID-19.

The J gene is TRBJ2-7, the V gene TRBV28; D not resolved. Germline loops: CDR1 MDHEN, CDR2 SYDVKM. V lost 3 bases and J lost 0, with 9 bases in between. The CDR3 is made up of 14 amino acids. The CDR3 region is CASSFLRFSYEQYF. The DNA for the CDR3 is TGTGCCAGCAGTTTTCTCCGGTTCTCCTACGAGCAGTACTTC.

This clone has more than one count but fewer than ten. The chain links TRBV30 to TRBJ1-1; 9 nucleotides line up with TRBD1. The V gene end was trimmed by 4 bases and the J gene end by 1 base; junction bases not matched to a gene: 4. The V gene's germline CDR1 is GTSNPN and CDR2 SVGIG (reference sequence). This CDR3 comprises 14 residues. CDR3 DNA sequence: TGTGCCTGGAAACTGACAGGGGGGAACACTGAAGCTTTCTTT. Its translation is CAWKLTGGNTEAFF.

This chain connects TRBV5-8 to TRBJ1-1; unclear D gene. Germline V gives CDR1 SGHTS, CDR2 YDEGEE. The V gene lost 1 base and the J gene lost 1 base, with 5 bases spanning the gap. The CDR3 runs 13 residues. This CDR3 is CASSLFGNTEAFF. In nucleotides, the CDR3 is TGTGCCAGCAGCTTGTTCGGGAACACTGAAGCTTTCTTT.

The chain recombines TRBV7-9 with TRBJ2-2, with D tentatively TRBD2 (6 bases). This CDR3 is 16 amino acids long. Trimming removed 5 bases from V and 3 bases from J, with 16 bases in between. Germline CDR1 reads SEHNR; CDR2 reads FQNEAQ (reference sequence). Here the CDR3 reads CASSEGGTGDTGELFF. CDR3 DNA: TGTGCCAGCAGCGAGGGAGGAACTGGGGACACCGGGGAGCTGTTTTTT.

This sequence joins TRBV18 and TRBJ2-1; TRBD2 is a possible D gene (5 bases). The CDR3 totals 15 residues. Trimming took 1 base from V and 3 from J, leaving 10 bases between them. Germline V gene data show CDR1 as KGHSH and CDR2 as LQKENI. CDR3 nucleotide sequence: TGTGCCAGCTCACCACGAAAGGACTTCTACAATGAGCAGTTCTTC. It yields the protein CASSPRKDFYNEQFF.

The table lists this clone with a few counts. J is TRBJ1-2 and V is TRBV7-9; TRBD1 is a possible D gene (6 bases). Germline lookup yields CDR1 SEHNR and CDR2 FQNEAQ (reference sequence). CDR3 size: 13 residues. Trimming cost V 5 bases and J 11 bases, with 18 bases left between them. The CDR3 DNA is TGTGCCAGCAGCGCTCGGGACAACAGAGGGTACACCTTC. As protein: CASSARDNRGYTF.

The chain links TRBV6-1 to TRBJ2-1; 8 bases agree with TRBD1. Trimming at V came to 3 bases and at J to 8 bases, leaving 6 bases not matched to a gene. Germline values: CDR1 MNHNS, CDR2 SASEGT. This CDR3 is built from 14 residues. Here the CDR3 reads CASSEPGQGDEQFF. CDR3 sequence (DNA): TGTGCCAGCAGTGAGCCTGGACAGGGCGATGAGCAGTTCTTC.

The genes are TRBV5-1 and TRBJ2-7, with 8 bases fitting TRBD1. Per germline, CDR1 SGHRS and CDR2 YFSETQ. This CDR3 region has 15 residues. V gave up 4 bases and J gave up 2 bases; unmatched junction bases: 8. The CDR3 protein is CASSPGGTGTYEQYF. DNA of the CDR3: TGCGCCAGCAGCCCTGGTGGGACAGGAACCTACGAGCAGTACTTC.

This chain uses TRBV29-1 with TRBJ2-3, with D perhaps TRBD1 (7 bases). CDR3 length equals 15 residues. Trimming cost V 4 bases and J 6 bases, with 20 bases left between them. Germline CDR1 reads SQVTM; CDR2 reads ANQGSEA. CDR3 loop: CSVGNSQGGRDTQYF. For the CDR3, the DNA is TGCAGCGTTGGTAATAGCCAGGGGGGACGGGATACGCAGTATTTT.

V usage is TRBV20-1 and J usage is TRBJ1-1; D gene uncertain. This CDR3 spans 11 amino acids. Per the germline V gene, CDR1 is DFQATT and CDR2 is SNEGSKA (reference sequence). V dropped 5 bases and J dropped 1 base, with 5 bases sitting between them. The CDR3 DNA follows: TGCAGTGCTCGCAGGAACACTGAAGCTTTCTTT. Residues: CSARRNTEAFF.

The J gene is TRBJ1-2, the V gene TRBV28; D is perhaps TRBD1 (5 bases). The germline V and J ends were trimmed by 6 bases and 4 bases, with 9 bases remaining between them. Per the germline V gene, CDR1 is MDHEN and CDR2 is SYDVKM. The CDR3 is 12 amino acids. The DNA of the CDR3 is TGTGCCAGCAGCCAGGGCCCCTATGGCTACACCTTC. Its protein product is CASSQGPYGYTF.

CDR3 sequence: CASSLTSGPSTDTQYF. In DNA, the CDR3 is TGTGCCAGCAGCCTTACTAGCGGGCCCAGCACAGATACGCAGTATTTT. The gene calls are TRBV14 and TRBJ2-3; TRBD2 matches at 9 bases. Germline V gene sequence: CDR1 SGHDN, CDR2 FVKESK. There are 16 residues in the CDR3. J lost 0 bases, V lost 4 bases, and 5 bases had no gene match. Complete variable domain (other parts from reference TRBV14 and TRBJ2-3): EAGVTQFPSHSVIEKGQTVTLRCDPISGHDNLYWYRRVMGKEIKFLLHFVKESKQDESGMPNNRFLAERTGGTYSTLKVQPAELEDSGVYFCASSLTSGPSTDTQYFGPGTRLTVL.

V is TRBV29-1 and J is TRBJ1-5; 7 positions agree with TRBD1. The germline V gene has CDR1 SQVTM and CDR2 ANQGSEA. The J segment lost 2 bases and the V segment lost 4 bases, leaving 5 bases of the junction unmatched. The CDR3 is 14 residues long. DNA of the CDR3: TGCAGCGTTGCCTTGGGGACAGGCAATCAGCCCCAGCATTTT. Translation: CSVALGTGNQPQHF.

The rearrangement uses TRBV6-5 and TRBJ1-6; no clear D. Germline V CDR1 and CDR2: MNHEY, SVGAGI. V was clipped by 0 bases and J by 6 bases, with 12 bases between them. The length of the CDR3 is 16 residues. The CDR3: CASSYSRPGGNSPLHF. CDR3 bases: TGTGCCAGCAGTTACTCGAGACCGGGTGGTAATTCACCCCTCCACTTT.

The chain employs TRBV7-6 and TRBJ2-1; weak D call: TRBD1 (5 bases). Germline V gene sequence: CDR1 SGHVS, CDR2 FNYEAQ. The germline V and J ends were trimmed by 1 base and 1 base, with 8 bases remaining between them. There are 15 residues in the CDR3. The DNA of the CDR3 is TGTGCCAGCAGCTTAGTCCCAGGGTCCTACAATGAGCAGTTCTTC. This translates into CASSLVPGSYNEQFF.

V is TRBV7-9 and J is TRBJ1-2; 9 bases are shared with TRBD1. CDR3 length: 17 amino acids. The V and J ends lost 7 bases and 0 bases, in that order; junction bases with no gene match: 12. Per germline, CDR1 SEHNR and CDR2 FQNEAQ (reference sequence). The CDR3 region is CASTSMTGGKTNYGYTF. The CDR3 coding sequence is TGTGCCAGCACCTCTATGACAGGGGGGAAGACTAACTATGGCTACACCTTC.

The chain uses TRBV21-1 and TRBJ1-5. TRBV21-1 is assigned pseudogene status. There are 14 residues in the CDR3. Here the CDR3 DNA reads TGTGCCCCCGGCGGCAGCGGAAGCAATCAGCCCCAGCATTTT. Translation gives CAPGGSGSNQPQHF.

The chain is built from TRBV28 and TRBJ1-2, with 8 positions matching TRBD1. This CDR3 has 13 residues. CDR1 and CDR2 (germline): MDHEN, SYDVKM. The junction had 7 bases not matched to a gene; V was cut back by 5 bases and J by 8 bases. CDR3 in DNA: TGTGCCAGCAGTGCGGACAGGGCGGGGGGCTACACCTTC. This translates into CASSADRAGGYTF.

This clone was detected once. The genes are TRBV7-2 and TRBJ1-1; TRBD1 is a possible D gene (6 bases). The V and J ends lost 2 bases and 7 bases respectively, with 11 bases between them. The CDR3 is 13 amino acids. Germline CDR1 is SGHTA and CDR2 is FQGNSA. As DNA, the CDR3 is TGTGCCAGCAGCTTATCAGGGGCGGGTGAAGCTTTCTTT. This encodes CASSLSGAGEAFF.

By frequency in the sample, this clone is medium-sized (0.01 to 0.1%). The chain uses TRBV6-1 and TRBJ2-3; 9 bases map to TRBD2. Germline CDR1 MNHNS, CDR2 SASEGT. CDR3 size: 17 residues. Germline trimming cut 2 bases from V and 2 bases from J; bases unmatched to any gene: 8. In DNA form, the CDR3 reads TGTGCCAGCAGTGAACTAGCGGGAAATTCCCCCACAGATACGCAGTATTTT. Its protein is CASSELAGNSPTDTQYF.

The chain has TRBV4-1 and TRBJ2-6, with unresolved D. CDR1 and CDR2 (germline): MGHRA, YSYEKL. There are 17 residues in the CDR3. V gave up 0 bases and J gave up 4 bases, with 13 bases separating them. The DNA of the CDR3 is TGCGCCAGCAGCCAAGAAGGCGGCGCAACGGGGGCCAACGTCCTGACTTTC. It encodes CASSQEGGATGANVLTF.